Each of the 3 T cell receptor beta chains below was sequenced from the same sample in a study of T cell responses to AZD1222 COVID-19 vaccine. Here immunoSEQ multiplex PCR was the method, and the copy in TCRdb shows in-frame clones only, minus some. The sample shows 150,000 or so clones, 85% to 95% of them seen only once. Sequencing used peripheral blood, obtained on day 0 of AZD1222 vaccination. The receptors were sampled from an adult in good health.

The chain uses TRBV7-8 and TRBJ2-5, with TRBD2 matching 9 bases. CDR3 size: 15 residues. V gave up 3 bases and J gave up 0 bases; unmatched junction bases: 2. Germline assignment: CDR1 SGHVS and CDR2 FQNEAQ. For the CDR3, the DNA is TGTGCCAGCAGCTTTGGCGGGGGGGACCAAGAGACCCAGTACTTC. The encoded protein is CASSFGGGDQETQYF.

This chain joins TRBV7-4 and TRBJ1-2, with D tentatively TRBD1 (5 bases). CDR3 length: 15 residues. V lost 2 bases and J lost 0, with 10 bases in between. Germline CDR1 SGHVT, CDR2 SQSDAQ. The CDR3 sequence is CASSLRDHPNYGYTF. CDR3 in DNA: TGTGCCAGCAGCTTAAGGGACCACCCTAACTATGGCTACACCTTC.

V and J are TRBV4-3 and TRBJ2-3; TRBD2 matches 9 bases. After removal of 1 base from V and 0 bases from J, the junction contained 17 bases not matched to a gene. Germline CDR1 LGHNA, CDR2 YSLEER. The CDR3 spans 21 residues. In nucleotides, the CDR3 is TGCGCCAGCAGCCAAGGCCCTCCGGGGGCGGGAGGGCCCGCTAGCACAGATACGCAGTATTTT. This encodes CASSQGPPGAGGPASTDTQYF.